Listed below are T cell receptor beta chains from one sample, sequenced in a study of beta chain features in type 1 diabetes. Profiling relied on immunoSEQ multiplex PCR, and the TCRdb table lists in-frame clones only, not all of them. The top ten clones hold about 0.037% of a sample with roughly 250,000 clones, 9.6% of them seen once. The sample taken for sequencing was naive CD4+ T cells from blood. The receptors shown here come from a woman between 18 and 30 years old in good health. Each CDR3 is given with its conserved first and last residue. The D gene is left open where the match is weak. Some rows mark clone size as missing; the rest say once, few, many or name a class of expanded clone.

cdr3_length	v_call	clone_size	j_call	d_call	cdr3_aa	cdr3_nt
14	TRBV5-1	.	TRBJ1-1	.	CASSLDRLNTEAFF	TGCGCCAGCAGCTTGGACAGACTGAACACTGAAGCTTTCTTT
15	TRBV11-2	.	TRBJ2-7	.	CASSQPGDSLDEQYF	TGTGCCAGCAGCCAACCCGGGGACTCTCTGGACGAGCAGTACTTC
12	TRBV15	few	TRBJ2-7	.	CATSRAAYEQYF	TGTGCCACCAGCAGAGCCGCGTACGAGCAGTACTTC
15	TRBV7-2	.	TRBJ2-2	TRBD1	CASSLVQGHAGELFF	TGTGCCAGCAGCTTAGTACAGGGGCATGCCGGGGAGCTGTTTTTT
14	TRBV6-1	few	TRBJ2-1	TRBD1	CASRTGFSSNEQFF	TGTGCCAGCAGGACAGGGTTCTCTTCCAATGAGCAGTTCTTC
14	TRBV19	few	TRBJ2-6	.	CASSTGRGANVLTF	TGTGCCAGTAGTACAGGAAGGGGGGCCAACGTCCTGACTTTC
16	TRBV7-2	.	TRBJ1-6	TRBD1	CASRGIGTGYNSPLHF	TGTGCCAGCAGGGGTATCGGGACAGGTTATAATTCACCCCTCCACTTT
13	TRBV9	.	TRBJ1-2	TRBD1	CASSTGTGVGYTF	TGTGCCAGCAGTACCGGGACAGGGGTTGGCTACACCTTC
15	TRBV6-5	few	TRBJ1-2	TRBD1	CASSPTGTGMDGYTF	TGTGCCAGCAGTCCAACCGGGACAGGGATGGATGGCTACACCTTC
17	TRBV4-2	few	TRBJ2-2	TRBD2	CASSQLGGSKSPGELFF	TGTGCCAGCAGTCAACTGGGGGGGAGTAAGTCTCCCGGGGAGCTGTTTTTT
13	TRBV6-1	few	TRBJ1-4	.	CASSSVPNEKLFF	TGTGCCAGCAGCTCGGTACCTAATGAAAAACTGTTTTTT
14	TRBV6-5	few	TRBJ2-3	TRBD2	CASRVAGGADTQYF	TGTGCCAGCAGGGTGGCGGGAGGGGCAGATACGCAGTATTTT
13	TRBV29-1	few	TRBJ2-3	.	CSLNLAVTDTQYF	TGCAGCCTAAATTTAGCGGTCACAGATACGCAGTATTTT
14	TRBV19	few	TRBJ2-7	.	CASSIVGGVKEQYF	TGTGCCAGTAGTATAGTCGGGGGAGTCAAGGAGCAGTACTTC
12	TRBV5-1	.	TRBJ2-5	.	CASSLALETQYF	TGCGCCAGCAGCTTGGCCCTAGAGACCCAGTACTTC
14	TRBV27	.	TRBJ1-4	.	CASSLLGAGEKLFF	TGTGCCAGCAGTTTATTGGGGGCAGGTGAAAAACTGTTTTTT
16	TRBV6-5	.	TRBJ1-2	TRBD1	CASSSFIGTGGYGYTF	TGTGCCAGCAGTTCCTTTATCGGGACAGGCGGTTATGGCTACACCTTC
16	TRBV11-1	.	TRBJ2-3	.	CASSYRRVRAPDTQYF	TGTGCCAGCAGCTATCGACGGGTGAGGGCCCCAGATACGCAGTATTTT
13	TRBV18	.	TRBJ1-2	.	CASSRGLDYGYTF	TGTGCCAGCTCACGAGGCCTCGACTATGGCTACACCTTC
16	TRBV14	.	TRBJ2-1	.	CASSHVAAYTYNEQFF	TGTGCCAGCAGCCATGTTGCGGCTTATACCTACAATGAGCAGTTCTTC
15	TRBV5-1	few	TRBJ2-5	TRBD2	CASSLAATSSETQYF	TGCGCCAGCAGCTTGGCAGCGACTAGCTCCGAGACCCAGTACTTC
15	TRBV7-2	few	TRBJ2-3	TRBD2	CASRLAGGQTDTQYF	TGTGCCAGCAGGCTAGCGGGGGGCCAGACAGATACGCAGTATTTT
19	TRBV18	.	TRBJ1-3	TRBD1	CASSPAGTGGPISGNTIYF	TGTGCCAGCTCACCCGCCGGGACAGGGGGCCCAATCTCTGGAAACACCATATATTTT
13	TRBV5-1	few	TRBJ2-1	TRBD2	CASRQQTSGKQFF	TGCGCCAGCAGACAACAGACTAGCGGGAAGCAGTTCTTC
14	TRBV7-3	.	TRBJ2-5	TRBD2	CASSQSGGAQTQYF	TGTGCCAGCAGCCAGAGCGGGGGGGCCCAGACCCAGTACTTC
13	TRBV6-1	few	TRBJ2-7	TRBD1	CASRGTGGYEQYF	TGTGCCAGCAGAGGGACAGGGGGCTACGAGCAGTACTTC
14	TRBV2	.	TRBJ2-1	TRBD2	CASRGGLASDEQFF	TGTGCCAGCAGAGGGGGACTAGCGTCTGATGAGCAGTTCTTC
18	TRBV5-1	few	TRBJ2-1	TRBD2	CASTSSLTSGGRYNEQFF	TGCGCCAGCACCTCCTCTCTCACTAGCGGAGGGAGATACAATGAGCAGTTCTTC
14	TRBV5-4	.	TRBJ2-1	.	CASSSGSGANEQFF	TGTGCCAGCAGCTCTGGGTCTGGGGCCAATGAGCAGTTCTTC
14	TRBV6-5	few	TRBJ1-2	.	CASSYTGIRYGYTF	TGTGCCAGCAGTTACACAGGGATCCGATATGGCTACACCTTC
16	TRBV11-2	few	TRBJ2-1	TRBD2	CASSLASGSSYNEQFF	TGTGCCAGCAGCTTAGCTAGCGGGAGCTCCTACAATGAGCAGTTCTTC
16	TRBV7-9	.	TRBJ1-1	.	CASSLVLAAEDTEAFF	TGTGCCAGCAGCTTAGTACTAGCCGCGGAGGACACTGAAGCTTTCTTT
15	TRBV9	few	TRBJ2-3	.	CASSVRDSQADTQYF	TGTGCCAGCAGCGTAAGGGACTCGCAGGCAGATACGCAGTATTTT
14	TRBV9	few	TRBJ2-2	.	CASSVVQNTGELFF	TGTGCCAGCAGCGTAGTTCAGAACACCGGGGAGCTGTTTTTT
15	TRBV2	few	TRBJ1-1	TRBD1	CASSMEAAGGTEAFF	TGTGCCAGCAGTATGGAGGCCGCAGGGGGCACTGAAGCTTTCTTT
14	TRBV19	.	TRBJ2-7	TRBD2	CASSVGRPRSEQYF	TGTGCCAGTAGCGTCGGGAGGCCAAGGAGCGAGCAGTACTTC
17	TRBV11-2	few	TRBJ2-3	TRBD1	CASINLQGAVSGDTQYF	TGTGCCAGCATCAACTTACAGGGGGCGGTTAGCGGAGATACGCAGTATTTT
14	TRBV5-6	few	TRBJ2-7	TRBD2	CASSGPGLAYEQYF	TGTGCCAGCAGCGGCCCGGGACTAGCATACGAGCAGTACTTC
18	TRBV9	.	TRBJ2-1	TRBD2	CASSVFGSGSATYNEQFF	TGTGCCAGCAGCGTATTTGGTAGCGGGAGCGCCACTTACAATGAGCAGTTCTTC
12	TRBV30	few	TRBJ2-7	.	CAGDRTHYEQYF	TGTGCCGGAGACAGGACTCACTACGAGCAGTACTTC
15	TRBV5-1	.	TRBJ2-7	.	CASQSSGEVGYEQYF	TGCGCCAGCCAATCTTCAGGGGAAGTTGGTTACGAGCAGTACTTC
14	TRBV2	few	TRBJ2-3	.	CASRPRTNPDTQYF	TGTGCCAGCAGACCTCGGACTAACCCAGATACGCAGTATTTT
15	TRBV5-4	few	TRBJ1-1	.	CASSTEGGGDTEAFF	TGTGCCAGCAGCACCGAGGGAGGGGGGGACACTGAAGCTTTCTTT
17	TRBV10-3	few	TRBJ2-6	TRBD1	CAISRDRGNGGANVLTF	TGTGCCATCAGCCGGGACAGGGGAAATGGAGGGGCCAACGTCCTGACTTTC
15	TRBV6-1	few	TRBJ2-1	.	CASSEERAGYNEQFF	TGTGCCAGCAGTGAAGAGAGAGCAGGTTACAATGAGCAGTTCTTC
13	TRBV7-3	few	TRBJ1-2	.	CASSRDWGHGYTF	TGTGCCAGCAGCCGAGACTGGGGGCACGGCTACACCTTC
15	TRBV5-1	few	TRBJ2-1	.	CASSLGGLYDNEQFF	TGCGCCAGCAGCTTAGGAGGACTCTACGACAATGAGCAGTTCTTC
16	TRBV5-4	.	TRBJ1-3	TRBD1	CASSSRTGDSGNTIYF	TGTGCCAGCAGCTCGCGAACAGGGGACTCTGGAAACACCATATATTTT
12	TRBV10-3	few	TRBJ1-2	.	CAIKGREAGYTF	TGTGCCATCAAGGGGAGGGAGGCCGGCTACACCTTC
18	TRBV18	.	TRBJ2-3	TRBD2	CASSPLPLAGVEGDTQYF	TGTGCCAGCTCACCCCTACCGTTAGCGGGGGTTGAGGGAGATACGCAGTATTTT
14	TRBV5-4	.	TRBJ1-1	TRBD1	CASSRDRASTEAFF	TGTGCCAGCAGCAGAGACAGGGCGTCCACTGAAGCTTTCTTT
16	TRBV5-4	.	TRBJ1-2	.	CASSSSMREGVYGYTF	TGTGCCAGCAGCTCTTCGATGAGGGAAGGAGTCTATGGCTACACCTTC
14	TRBV6-6	.	TRBJ1-4	.	CASSYGRGSEKLFF	TGTGCCAGCAGTTACGGGAGGGGCAGTGAAAAACTGTTTTTT
15	TRBV30	.	TRBJ1-5	.	CAWSFPGGPYRPQHF	TGTGCCTGGAGTTTCCCCGGGGGGCCCTACCGGCCCCAGCATTTT
16	TRBV7-9	.	TRBJ2-6	.	CASSGRLVSGANVLTF	TGTGCCAGCAGCGGGCGACTAGTCTCTGGGGCCAACGTCCTGACTTTC
15	TRBV7-9	.	TRBJ1-4	TRBD1	CASSPPGTGGQKLFF	TGTGCCAGCAGCCCTCCGGGGACAGGGGGCCAAAAACTGTTTTTT
16	TRBV5-1	few	TRBJ2-3	.	CASSLAAGFSTDTQYF	TGCGCCAGCAGCTTGGCGGCGGGATTTAGCACAGATACGCAGTATTTT
13	TRBV30	.	TRBJ1-5	.	CAWSVGADQPQHF	TGTGCCTGGAGTGTAGGGGCGGATCAGCCCCAGCATTTT
15	TRBV7-9	.	TRBJ2-3	.	CASSLRGGATDTQYF	TGTGCCAGCAGCTTACGAGGGGGGGCAACAGATACGCAGTATTTT
11	TRBV20-1	few	TRBJ1-1	TRBD1	CSASQGTEAFF	TGCAGTGCTTCACAGGGGACTGAAGCTTTCTTT